These 12 T cell receptor beta chains originate from one sample sequenced in a study of tumor and adjacent non-tumor tissue in lung cancer. A modified ARM-PCR protocol with three rounds of nested PCR amplified TCRbeta. TCRdb fed the multiplex PCR reads into MiXCR, producing one record per CDR3 protein. The table has approximately 82,000 distinct CDR3 sequences, 76% seen once. No cell sorting was done before RNA was extracted from the tissue. More than 3 cm separated this lung sample from the edge of the tumor. The sample was distant non-tumor lung tissue. The receptors stem from a man between 65 and 85 years old with non-small cell lung cancer.

As concerns this clonotype: Since no conserved phenylalanine or tryptophan closes the CDR3, a read error is the likely cause. The chain couples TRBV20-1 to TRBJ1-4; the match to TRBD1 covers 7 bases. CDR3 length: 14 residues. J gave up 4 bases and V 6 bases, and 8 bases lay outside the gene matches. Germline CDR1 is DFQATT and CDR2 is SNEGSKA (reference sequence). The CDR3 DNA reads as TGCAGTGCCGAGGACAACAGGGGTAATGAAAAACTGTTTTCT. Translating gives CSAEDNRGNEKLFS.

A word on this clonotype: The junction shows a germline mismatch at one end, possibly a read error. The gene calls are TRBV11-3 and TRBJ2-6, with D maybe TRBD2 (7 bases). Germline V CDR1 and CDR2: SGHNT, YENEEA. The CDR3 loop spans 19 amino acids. The DNA for the CDR3 is TGTGCCAGCAGCCATGAGGTTGGGGGGGCGCAGTCTGGGGCCAACATCCTGACTTTC. It yields the protein CASSHEVGGAQSGANILTF.

This clonotype came up once. Germline and junction disagree at one end, which may indicate a read error. The chain couples TRBV11-3 to TRBJ2-2, with a weak D call TRBD2 (7 bases). This CDR3 contains 16 residues. CDR1 SGHNT and CDR2 YENEEA come from the germline V gene. CDR3 region: CANSGRAVAGAGDLFF. The CDR3 DNA sequence: TGTGCCAACAGCGGCCGGGCGGTTGCGGGGGCCGGGGATCTGTTTTTT.

This rearrangement joins TRBV12-5 to TRBJ1-5; tentatively, D is TRBD1 (5 bases). The length of the CDR3 is 13 residues. V shed 3 bases and J shed 12 bases, with 15 bases lying between them. CDR1 and CDR2 (germline): LGHNT, FRNRAP. The CDR3 DNA reads as TGTGCTAGTGGTTTTGACAGAAGTCAACACCAGCATTTT. It specifies CASGFDRSQHQHF. The complete variable domain, with remaining parts taken from reference TRBV12-5 and TRBJ1-5, reads DARVTQTPRHKVTEMGQEVTMRCQPILGHNTVFWYRQTMMQGLELLAYFRNRAPLDDSGMPKDRFSAEMPDATLATLKIQPSEPRDSAVYFCASGFDRSQHQHFGDGTRLSIL.

In this sample, this clonotype turned up once. A much larger clone lies one base from this, so it may be a read error. The V gene is TRBV5-4, the J gene TRBJ2-1; a possible D gene is TRBD1 (7 bases). This CDR3 is 16 amino acids long. Germline-derived CDR1 and CDR2 are SGHNT and YYREEE (reference sequence). The V and J ends lost 4 bases and 9 bases respectively, with 23 bases between them. CDR3 DNA: TGTGCCAGCAGCGGGTTGGGGGGCAACAACAGGGGTGAGCAGTTCTTC. As protein: CASSGLGGNNRGEQFF. Full variable domain (rest looked up from reference TRBV5-4 and TRBJ2-1): ETGVTQSPTHLIKTRGQQVTLRCSSQSGHNTVSWYQQALGQGPQFIFQYYREEENGRGNFPPRFSGLQFPNYSSELNVNALELDDSALYLCASSGLGGNNRGEQFFGPGTRLTVL.

About this clonotype: Mismatch with germline at one junction end may stem from a read error. The gene calls are TRBV5-4 and TRBJ1-2; no reliable D call. CDR1 and CDR2 from the germline V gene are SGHNT and YYREEE (reference sequence). The CDR3 covers 15 residues. CDR3 bases: TGTGCCAGCAGCTTGGGGCACAGAACCAACTATGTCTACACATTC. Its protein product is CASSLGHRTNYVYTF.

To note about this clonotype: The junction does not match germline at one end; this may be a read error. V usage is TRBV29-1 and J usage is TRBJ2-1; unclear D gene. The CDR3 sequence is 15 residues long. Germline V lookup: CDR1 SQVTM, CDR2 ANQGSEA. CDR3 residues: CSAEVWHSHYNEQFF. The CDR3 nucleotides read TGCAGCGCTGAAGTTTGGCACAGCCATTACAATGAGCAGTTCTTC.

At least ten counts were recorded for this clonotype. The chain is built from TRBV10-1 and TRBJ2-7; perhaps D is TRBD1 or TRBD2 (5 bases each). CDR1 WNHNN and CDR2 SYGVQD come from the germline V gene (reference sequence). The CDR3 loop spans 13 amino acids. V lost 0 bases and J lost 3, with 6 bases in between. CDR3 loop: CASSESGVYEQYF. The CDR3 nucleotides are TGCGCCAGCAGTGAGTCGGGGGTCTACGAGCAGTACTTC.

In this sample, this clonotype turned up once. The chain is built from TRBV12-3 or TRBV12-4 and TRBJ1-2; D not resolved. V lost 6 bases and J 3 bases, leaving 14 bases between the germline ends. CDR3 length: 14 amino acids. As DNA, the CDR3 is TGTGCCAGCAGGACCGGCACAGATTACTATGGCTACACCTTC. Its translation: CASRTGTDYYGYTF.

In the case of this clonotype: A much larger clone lies one base from this, so it may be a read error. The chain is built from TRBV5-6 and TRBJ2-1, with TRBD2 matching 10 bases. V gave up 2 bases and J gave up 6 bases; unmatched junction bases: 17. This CDR3 region has 19 residues. CDR1 and CDR2 (germline): SGHDT, YYEEEE. CDR3 protein: CASSFEYQGLADNFNEQFF. The CDR3 DNA reads TGTGCCAGCAGCTTCGAATACCAAGGACTAGCGGATAACTTCAATGAGCAGTTCTTC.

Points on this clonotype: The junction does not match germline at one end; this may be a read error. The J gene is TRBJ2-7, the V gene TRBV4-1; 9 bases agree with TRBD2. The CDR3 runs to 16 residues. In germline, CDR1 is MGHRA, CDR2 YSYEKL. This CDR3 reads CASSRRVAGEGDEEYF. CDR3 nucleotides: TGCGCCAGCAGCCGGAGAGTAGCGGGAGAGGGGGACGAGGAGTACTTC.

As for this clonotype: Given the absence of the conserved phenylalanine or tryptophan at the CDR3 end, a read error is likely. The chain recombines TRBV29-1 with TRBJ2-1; 7 bases match TRBD2. Germline values: CDR1 SQVTM, CDR2 ANQGSEA. The CDR3 extends over 12 amino acids. DNA for the CDR3: TGCACCGGGGAGGGTTCCTTCAATGAGCAGTTCTTA. This translates into CTGEGSFNEQFL.